The present T cell receptor (beta chain) was sequenced within a study of cytomegalovirus exposure and HLA in healthy donors. This clone was detected only a few times. The antigen is undetermined. 13 Jbeta primers and 60 Vbeta primers were used for the PCR. Some clones are missing from TCRdb's copy, which holds only in-frame ones; the method was immunoSEQ multiplex PCR. The table records some 170,000 clones, roughly three quarters of them present only once. Study conclusions and caveats: Most subjects had HLA-A and HLA-B alleles reportedly predicted accurately by TCR beta sequences.

The germline CDR1 and CDR2 sequences are SGHNT and YYREEE (reference sequence). CDR3 length: 14 residues. V gave up 0 bases and J gave up 2 bases, with 9 bases separating them. This TCR derives from a man between 18 and 29 years old in good health and CMV-seropositive. The specimen sequenced was PBMCs. V and J are TRBV5-4 and TRBJ2-7; D is perhaps TRBD1 (6 bases). CDR3 loop: CASSLEGVTYEQYF. The CDR3, as DNA: TGTGCCAGCAGCTTGGAGGGGGTCACCTACGAGCAGTACTTC.